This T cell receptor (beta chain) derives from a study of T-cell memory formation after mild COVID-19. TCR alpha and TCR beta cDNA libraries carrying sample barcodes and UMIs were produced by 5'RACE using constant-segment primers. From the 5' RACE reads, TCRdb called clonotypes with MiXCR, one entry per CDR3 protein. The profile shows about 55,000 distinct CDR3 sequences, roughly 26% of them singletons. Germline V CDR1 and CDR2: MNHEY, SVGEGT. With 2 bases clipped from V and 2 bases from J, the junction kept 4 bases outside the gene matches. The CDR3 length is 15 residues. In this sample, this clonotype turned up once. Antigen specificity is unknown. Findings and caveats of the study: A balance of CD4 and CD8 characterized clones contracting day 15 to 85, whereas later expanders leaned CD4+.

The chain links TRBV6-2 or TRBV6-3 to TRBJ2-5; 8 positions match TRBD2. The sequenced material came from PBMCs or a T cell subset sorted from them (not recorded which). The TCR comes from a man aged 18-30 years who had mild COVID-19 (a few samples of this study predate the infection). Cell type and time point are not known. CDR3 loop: CASSYRGGGQETQYF. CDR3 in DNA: TGTGCCAGCAGTTACCGGGGGGGCGGGCAAGAGACCCAGTACTTC.